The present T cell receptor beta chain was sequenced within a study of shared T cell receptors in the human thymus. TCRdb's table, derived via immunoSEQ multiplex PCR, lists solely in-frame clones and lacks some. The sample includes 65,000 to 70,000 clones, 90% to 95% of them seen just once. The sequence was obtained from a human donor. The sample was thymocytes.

The CDR3 spells CASSPGGGLGTVTSYEQYF. The CDR3 DNA is TGCGCCAGCAGCCCGGGAGGGGGGTTAGGGACAGTGACCTCCTACGAGCAGTACTTC. The rearrangement joins TRBV5-1 to TRBJ2-7; a weak D match, TRBD2 (8 bases). Germline values: CDR1 SGHRS, CDR2 YFSETQ. The V gene lost 4 bases and the J gene lost 0 bases, with 26 bases spanning the gap. The CDR3 is 19 amino acids.